A selection of T cell receptor beta chains follows, all from one sample in a study of T-cell memory formation after mild COVID-19. TCRdb re-analysed the 5' RACE reads in MiXCR, keeping a single row per CDR3 protein. There are under 250,000 distinct CDR3 sequences in the sample; about 16% occur only once, and more than 2% lies in the top ten. Sequencing was done on a sample of PBMCs or a T cell subset sorted from them (not recorded which). The receptors were gathered from an adult woman who had mild COVID-19 (a few samples of this study predate the infection). Cell type and time point are not known. The CDR3 runs from the conserved cysteine through the conserved F or W. The order of the fields is CDR3 protein, J gene, V gene.

CDR3 protein: CASSFRVRVTGELFF
J gene: TRBJ2-2
V gene: TRBV12-3/TRBV12-4

CDR3 protein: CASSPAWGAPTGELFF
J gene: TRBJ2-2
V gene: TRBV9

CDR3 protein: CSAGHPGGLYPQHF
J gene: TRBJ1-5
V gene: TRBV20-1

CDR3 protein: CSATHPPSTDTQYF
J gene: TRBJ2-3
V gene: TRBV20-1

CDR3 protein: CSARTSGASGANVLTF
J gene: TRBJ2-6
V gene: TRBV20-1

CDR3 protein: CASSIGTSGGDLAKNIQYF
J gene: TRBJ2-4
V gene: TRBV5-1

CDR3 protein: CASSSGGGAGYGYTF
J gene: TRBJ1-2
V gene: TRBV5-1

CDR3 protein: CASSDSARVTPQETQYF
J gene: TRBJ2-5
V gene: TRBV6-1

CDR3 protein: CASSSYTGPSTDTQYF
J gene: TRBJ2-3
V gene: TRBV7-6

CDR3 protein: CASRGTTKGEKLFF
J gene: TRBJ1-4
V gene: TRBV12-3/TRBV12-4

CDR3 protein: CASSLERQGYSNQPQHF
J gene: TRBJ1-5
V gene: TRBV7-8

CDR3 protein: CSVATNYGYTF
J gene: TRBJ1-2
V gene: TRBV29-1

CDR3 protein: CASSEFGQLQETQYF
J gene: TRBJ2-5
V gene: TRBV25-1

CDR3 protein: CASSQDSQGLYGYTF
J gene: TRBJ1-2
V gene: TRBV3-1

CDR3 protein: CSASPGTSGYEQYF
J gene: TRBJ2-7
V gene: TRBV20-1

CDR3 protein: CAWSVSGESSAFF
J gene: TRBJ1-1
V gene: TRBV30

CDR3 protein: CASSQSVQEGLADYGYTF
J gene: TRBJ1-2
V gene: TRBV3-1

CDR3 protein: CATSDPTGTLEETQYF
J gene: TRBJ2-5
V gene: TRBV24-1

CDR3 protein: CSARALTGRSFYGYTF
J gene: TRBJ1-2
V gene: TRBV20-1

CDR3 protein: CASSLASGETQYF
J gene: TRBJ2-5
V gene: TRBV5-4

CDR3 protein: CASSDRGPYEQYF
J gene: TRBJ2-7
V gene: TRBV7-9

CDR3 protein: CASSGGLAVGETQYF
J gene: TRBJ2-5
V gene: TRBV27

CDR3 protein: CASSFPVVSGANVLTF
J gene: TRBJ2-6
V gene: TRBV5-6

CDR3 protein: CASSDTGPGETQYF
J gene: TRBJ2-5
V gene: TRBV6-5

CDR3 protein: CASSTGRHEQYF
J gene: TRBJ2-7
V gene: TRBV7-9

CDR3 protein: CASSLVGQGIGTDTQYF
J gene: TRBJ2-3
V gene: TRBV5-5

CDR3 protein: CASSPDRDTGELFF
J gene: TRBJ2-2
V gene: TRBV5-1

CDR3 protein: CASSGRLGLLSTDTQYF
J gene: TRBJ2-3
V gene: TRBV9

CDR3 protein: CASSPNSGNTIYF
J gene: TRBJ1-3
V gene: TRBV18

CDR3 protein: CSVAASGSTDTQYF
J gene: TRBJ2-3
V gene: TRBV29-1

CDR3 protein: CASSLEDSLAKNIQYF
J gene: TRBJ2-4
V gene: TRBV5-1

CDR3 protein: CASSSWAGHYGYTF
J gene: TRBJ1-2
V gene: TRBV11-2

CDR3 protein: CASSQGGTDTQYF
J gene: TRBJ2-3
V gene: TRBV3-1

CDR3 protein: CASSVGELGNQPQHF
J gene: TRBJ1-5
V gene: TRBV9

CDR3 protein: CAISPGQGAGPLETQYF
J gene: TRBJ2-5
V gene: TRBV10-3

CDR3 protein: CSARESLVWTDEKLFF
J gene: TRBJ1-4
V gene: TRBV20-1

CDR3 protein: CASSLRRANYGYTF
J gene: TRBJ1-2
V gene: TRBV6-5

CDR3 protein: CASSFGHRYEQYF
J gene: TRBJ2-7
V gene: TRBV7-2

CDR3 protein: CASSLALASGNLRSYNEQFF
J gene: TRBJ2-1
V gene: TRBV5-1

CDR3 protein: CASSQFLAGGGNEQFF
J gene: TRBJ2-1
V gene: TRBV4-3

CDR3 protein: CSVGQGTSNQPQHF
J gene: TRBJ1-5
V gene: TRBV29-1

CDR3 protein: CASSGLLQWASTAFF
J gene: TRBJ1-1
V gene: TRBV7-9

CDR3 protein: CASSDFDRGDYEQYF
J gene: TRBJ2-7
V gene: TRBV6-4

CDR3 protein: CASSHNGVGQPQHF
J gene: TRBJ1-5
V gene: TRBV4-2

CDR3 protein: CASSVEIGVRTSWNTGELFF
J gene: TRBJ2-2
V gene: TRBV9

CDR3 protein: CASSPGPSRNYEQYF
J gene: TRBJ2-7
V gene: TRBV7-2